This T cell receptor (beta chain) emerged from a study of vaccination effects on CD4 cells after COVID-19. A word on this clone: Its antigen is not identified.

Sequenced by immunoSEQ multiplex PCR; TCRdb stores in-frame clones only, minus some. The data show more than 65,000 clones, 81% seen once. After removal of 4 bases from V and 5 bases from J, the junction contained 5 bases not matched to a gene. CDR1 SGHNT and CDR2 YYREEE come from the germline V gene (reference sequence). CDR3 length: 13 residues. Within the ViraFEST assay, antigen-specific CD4+ T cells underwent expansion with viral peptide pools prior to sequencing. The culture ran for 10 to 11 days, and then CD4+ T cells were isolated. It was two doses of either the BNT162b2 or mRNA-1273 vaccine that participants received. Previously uninfected by SARS-CoV-2, the vaccine recipients also showed negative nucleocapsid antibodies.

This sequence was found in a human donor who received a COVID-19 vaccine. The rearrangement uses TRBV5-4 and TRBJ2-5, with 7 bases that match TRBD1. The sequencing here drew on CD4+ T cells from PBMCs cultured with HCoV-229E spike peptides, taken after COVID-19 vaccination. The CDR3 DNA is TGTGCCAGCAGCCCGGGGACAGTGGAGACCCAGTACTTC. Protein sequence: CASSPGTVETQYF.